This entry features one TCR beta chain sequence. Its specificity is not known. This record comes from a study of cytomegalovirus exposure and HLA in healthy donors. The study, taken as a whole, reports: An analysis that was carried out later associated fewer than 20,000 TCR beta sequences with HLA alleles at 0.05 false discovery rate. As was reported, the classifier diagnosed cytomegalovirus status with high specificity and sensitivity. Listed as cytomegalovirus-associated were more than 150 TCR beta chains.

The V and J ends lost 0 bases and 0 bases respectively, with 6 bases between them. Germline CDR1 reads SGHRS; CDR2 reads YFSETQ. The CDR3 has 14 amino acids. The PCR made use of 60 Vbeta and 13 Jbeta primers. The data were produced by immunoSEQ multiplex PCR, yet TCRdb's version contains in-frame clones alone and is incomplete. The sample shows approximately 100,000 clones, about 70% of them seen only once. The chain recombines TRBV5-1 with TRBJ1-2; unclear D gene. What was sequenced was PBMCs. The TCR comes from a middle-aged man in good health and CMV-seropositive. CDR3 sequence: CASSLEHTNYGYTF. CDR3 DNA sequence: TGCGCCAGCAGCTTGGAACACACTAACTATGGCTACACCTTC.